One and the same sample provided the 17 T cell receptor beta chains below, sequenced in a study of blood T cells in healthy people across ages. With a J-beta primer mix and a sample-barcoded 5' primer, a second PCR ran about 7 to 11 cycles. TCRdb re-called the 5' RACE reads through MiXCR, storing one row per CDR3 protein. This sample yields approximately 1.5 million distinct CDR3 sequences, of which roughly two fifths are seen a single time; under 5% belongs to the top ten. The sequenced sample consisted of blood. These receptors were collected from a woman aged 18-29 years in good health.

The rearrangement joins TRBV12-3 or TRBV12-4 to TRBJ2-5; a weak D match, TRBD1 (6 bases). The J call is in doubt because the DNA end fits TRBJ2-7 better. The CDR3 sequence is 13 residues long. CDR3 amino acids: CASSDGQRYEQYF. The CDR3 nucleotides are TGTGCCAGCAGTGACGGACAGAGATACGAGCAGTACTTC.

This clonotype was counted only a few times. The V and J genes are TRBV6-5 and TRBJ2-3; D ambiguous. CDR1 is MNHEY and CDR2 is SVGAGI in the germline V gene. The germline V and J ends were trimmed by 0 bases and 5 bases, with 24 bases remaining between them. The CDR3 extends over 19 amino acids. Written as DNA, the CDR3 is TGTGCCAGCAGTTACTCGAGTCGGCTGGGCCCCGCCGAAGGAGATACGCAGTATTTT. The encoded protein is CASSYSSRLGPAEGDTQYF.

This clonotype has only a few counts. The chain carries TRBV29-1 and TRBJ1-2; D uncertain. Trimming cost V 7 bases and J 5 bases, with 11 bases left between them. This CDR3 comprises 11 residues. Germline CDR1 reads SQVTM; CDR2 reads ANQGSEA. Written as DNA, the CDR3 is TGCAGCGCCCAGGAGCCTTATGGCTACACCTTC. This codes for CSAQEPYGYTF.

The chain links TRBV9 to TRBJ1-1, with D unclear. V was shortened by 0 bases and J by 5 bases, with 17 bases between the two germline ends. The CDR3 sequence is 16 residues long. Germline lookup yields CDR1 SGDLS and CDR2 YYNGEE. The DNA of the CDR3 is TGTGCCAGCAGCGTAGAATGGGGATCCCTGAGGACTGAAGCTTTCTTT. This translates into CASSVEWGSLRTEAFF. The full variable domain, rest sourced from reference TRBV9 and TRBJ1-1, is DSGVTQTPKHLITATGQRVTLRCSPRSGDLSVYWYQQSLDQGLQFLIQYYNGEERAKGNILERFSAQQFPDLHSELNLSSLELGDSALYFCASSVEWGSLRTEAFFGQGTRLTVV.

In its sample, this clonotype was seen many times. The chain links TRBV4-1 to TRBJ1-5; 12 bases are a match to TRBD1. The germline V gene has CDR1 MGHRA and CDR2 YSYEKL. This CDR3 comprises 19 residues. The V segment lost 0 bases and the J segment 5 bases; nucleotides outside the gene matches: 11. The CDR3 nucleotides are TGCGCCAGCAGCCAAGATCTTGGGACAGGGGGCTCTTCTTATCAGCCCCAGCATTTT. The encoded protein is CASSQDLGTGGSSYQPQHF.

DNA of the CDR3: TGCGCCAGCAGCCCGGCGCCAGGGGGATACAATGAGCAGTTCTTC. Protein: CASSPAPGGYNEQFF. The J gene is TRBJ2-1, the V gene TRBV5-1; 7 nucleotides agree with TRBD1. V was clipped by 4 bases and J by 4 bases; unmatched bases: 8. The CDR3 contains 15 residues. Per the germline V gene, CDR1 is SGHRS and CDR2 is YFSETQ.

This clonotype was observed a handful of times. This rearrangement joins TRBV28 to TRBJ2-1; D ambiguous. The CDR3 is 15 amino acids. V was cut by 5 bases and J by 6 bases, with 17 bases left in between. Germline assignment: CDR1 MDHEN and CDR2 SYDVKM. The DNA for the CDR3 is TGTGCCAGCAGTCAAAGGTCCTCACTAATCAATGAGCAGTTCTTC. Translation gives CASSQRSSLINEQFF.

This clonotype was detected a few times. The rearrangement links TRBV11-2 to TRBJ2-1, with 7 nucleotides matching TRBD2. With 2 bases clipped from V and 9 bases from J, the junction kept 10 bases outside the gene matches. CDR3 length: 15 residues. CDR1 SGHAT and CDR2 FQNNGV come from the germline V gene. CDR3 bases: TGTGCCAGCAGCTTACAGTCGGGGGGTTCGATTGAGCAGTTCTTC. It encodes CASSLQSGGSIEQFF.

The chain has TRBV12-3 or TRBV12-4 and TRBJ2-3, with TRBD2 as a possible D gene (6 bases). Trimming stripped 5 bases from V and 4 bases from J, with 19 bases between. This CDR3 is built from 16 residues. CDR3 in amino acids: CASSPGFSWGADTQYF. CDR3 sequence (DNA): TGTGCCAGCAGTCCGGGCTTTAGTTGGGGGGCAGATACGCAGTATTTT.

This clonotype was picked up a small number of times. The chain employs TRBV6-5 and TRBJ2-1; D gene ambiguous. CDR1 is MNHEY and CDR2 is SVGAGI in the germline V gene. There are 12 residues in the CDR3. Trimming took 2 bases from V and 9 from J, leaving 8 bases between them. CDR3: CASSYALGEQFF. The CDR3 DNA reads TGTGCCAGCAGTTACGCCCTGGGTGAGCAGTTCTTC.

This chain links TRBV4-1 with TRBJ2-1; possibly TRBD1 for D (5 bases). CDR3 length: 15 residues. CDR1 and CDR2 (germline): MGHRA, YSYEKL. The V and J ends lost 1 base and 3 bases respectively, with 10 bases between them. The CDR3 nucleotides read TGCGCCAGCAGCCAAGTAGGGGCTAGCTACAATGAGCAGTTCTTC. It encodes CASSQVGASYNEQFF.

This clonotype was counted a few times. The CDR3 DNA sequence: TGTGCCAGCAGTTGGGGACTCGACGGCACAGATACGCAGTATTTT. It codes for CASSWGLDGTDTQYF. The chain carries TRBV6-2 or TRBV6-3 and TRBJ2-3; D is possibly TRBD2 (6 bases). CDR1 and CDR2 (germline): MNHEY, SVGEGT. Trimming cost V 4 bases and J 1 base, with 12 bases left between them. The CDR3 extends over 15 amino acids.

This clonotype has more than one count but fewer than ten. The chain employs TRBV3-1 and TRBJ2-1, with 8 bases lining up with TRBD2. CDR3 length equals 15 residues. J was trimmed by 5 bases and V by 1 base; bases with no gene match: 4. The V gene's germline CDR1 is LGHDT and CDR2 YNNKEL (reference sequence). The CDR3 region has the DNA TGTGCCAGCAGCCAAGGTAGCGGGAAAGACAATGAGCAGTTCTTC. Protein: CASSQGSGKDNEQFF.

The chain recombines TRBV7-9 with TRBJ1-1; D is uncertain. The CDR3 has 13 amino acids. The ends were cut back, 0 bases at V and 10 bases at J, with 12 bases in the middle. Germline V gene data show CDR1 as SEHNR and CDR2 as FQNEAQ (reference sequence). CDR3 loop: CASSLATDWAAFF. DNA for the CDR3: TGTGCCAGCAGCTTAGCAACTGACTGGGCAGCTTTCTTT.

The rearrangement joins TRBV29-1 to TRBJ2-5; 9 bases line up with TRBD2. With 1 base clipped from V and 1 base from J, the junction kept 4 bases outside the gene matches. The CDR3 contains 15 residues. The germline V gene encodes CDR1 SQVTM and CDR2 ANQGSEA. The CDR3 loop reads CSVEGTSASQETQYF. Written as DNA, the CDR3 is TGCAGCGTTGAAGGGACTAGCGCTAGCCAAGAGACCCAGTACTTC.

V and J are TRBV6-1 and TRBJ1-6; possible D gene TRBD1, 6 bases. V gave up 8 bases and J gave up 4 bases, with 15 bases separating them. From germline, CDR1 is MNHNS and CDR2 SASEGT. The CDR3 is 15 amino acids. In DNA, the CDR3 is TGTGCCAGCGTACTAGGGGACACATATAATTCACCCCTCCACTTT. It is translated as CASVLGDTYNSPLHF.

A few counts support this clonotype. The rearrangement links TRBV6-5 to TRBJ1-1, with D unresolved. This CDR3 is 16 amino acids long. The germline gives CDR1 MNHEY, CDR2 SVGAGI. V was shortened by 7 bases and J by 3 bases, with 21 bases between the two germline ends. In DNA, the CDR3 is TGTGCCAGCACTAGGACGGATGTGAAAAAGGACACTGAAGCTTTCTTT. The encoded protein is CASTRTDVKKDTEAFF.